This T cell receptor (beta chain) was captured by sequencing in a study of CD8 T cells in ankylosing spondylitis. Quantitative 5'-RACE was performed with molecular barcodes, and it yielded the TCR beta libraries. One entry per CDR3 protein, called by TCRdb with MiXCR from the 5' RACE reads. The sample records about 160,000 distinct CDR3 sequences, about 16% being singletons. This CDR3 has 13 amino acids. Germline V gives CDR1 SGHRS, CDR2 YFSETQ. V gave up 6 bases and J gave up 5 bases, with 12 bases separating them. The genes are TRBV5-1 and TRBJ2-1, with D unclear. The sequence derives from a male donor with ankylosing spondylitis or in good health (not recorded which). Specimen: blood, either unsorted or a sorted T cell fraction (not recorded which). CDR3 in amino acids: CASTSWQDNEQFF. As DNA, the CDR3 is TGCGCCAGCACCTCTTGGCAGGACAATGAGCAGTTCTTC.